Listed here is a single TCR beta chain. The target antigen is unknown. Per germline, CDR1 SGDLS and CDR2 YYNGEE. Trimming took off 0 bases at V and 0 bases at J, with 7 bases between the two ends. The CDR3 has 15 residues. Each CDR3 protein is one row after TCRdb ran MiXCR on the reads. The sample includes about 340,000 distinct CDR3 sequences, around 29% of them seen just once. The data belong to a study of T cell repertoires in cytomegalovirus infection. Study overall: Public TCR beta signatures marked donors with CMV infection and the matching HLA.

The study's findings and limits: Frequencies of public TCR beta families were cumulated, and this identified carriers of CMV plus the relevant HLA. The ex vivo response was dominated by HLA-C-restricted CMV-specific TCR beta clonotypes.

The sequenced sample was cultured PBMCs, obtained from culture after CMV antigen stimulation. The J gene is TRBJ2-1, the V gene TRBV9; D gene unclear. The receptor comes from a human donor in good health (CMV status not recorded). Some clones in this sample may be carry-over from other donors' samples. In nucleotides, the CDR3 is TGTGCCAGCAGCGTAGGGGGTAACTCCTACAATGAGCAGTTCTTC. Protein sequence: CASSVGGNSYNEQFF.